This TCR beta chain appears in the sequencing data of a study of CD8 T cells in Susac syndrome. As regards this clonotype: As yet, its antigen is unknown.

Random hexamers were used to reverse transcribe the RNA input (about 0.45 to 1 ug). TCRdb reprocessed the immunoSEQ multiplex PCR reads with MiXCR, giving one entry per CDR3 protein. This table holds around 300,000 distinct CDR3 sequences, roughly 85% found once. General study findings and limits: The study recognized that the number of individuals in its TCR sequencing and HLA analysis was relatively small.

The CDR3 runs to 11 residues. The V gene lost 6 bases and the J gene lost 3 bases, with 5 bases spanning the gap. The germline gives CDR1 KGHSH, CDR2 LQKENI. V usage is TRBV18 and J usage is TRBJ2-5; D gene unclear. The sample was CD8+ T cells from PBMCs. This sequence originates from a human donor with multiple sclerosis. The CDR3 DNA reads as TGTGCCAGCTCGCCTAAAGAGACCCAGTACTTC. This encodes CASSPKETQYF.